This T cell receptor beta chain derives from a study of blood T cell repertoires in COVID-19 (TCRdb year 2020). About the investigation overall: Recovered participants in ImmuneRACE Cohort 3 were defined as having two consecutive negative NP/OP PCR tests, clearance from a healthcare professional, or resolution of symptoms. Samples covering the acute and convalescent phases of COVID-19 were provided by collaborators in the United States, Italy and Spain. The material from the prospective study consisted of cDNA or gDNA derived from T cells, B-cell-depleted T cells, or PBMCs. The dataset comprised deeply sampled blood TCRbeta repertoires from subjects exposed to, actively infected with, or recovered from COVID-19. The repertoires were made available in a free public database intended to serve as a resource for research on the immune response to SARS-CoV-2. The samples were drawn from the first 160 participants of the ongoing ImmuneRACE study and from 1,200 or so subjects provided by 6 global collaborators. The sample metadata nearly always contained a de-identified subject ID, COVID-19 status, age in years and sex. Where HLA class I and class II types were available, the types were taken from metadata supplied by the sample provider, not from assay-based typing. Paper-wide results and their limitations: Clinical and demographic metadata were provided uncurated, with the amount varying by source and participant.

As concerns this clone: Its recognized antigen is unknown. No clone much larger than this one lies a single base away; base qualities are absent.

Participants in the prospective study were enrolled through a virtual design, were aged roughly 18 to 90 years, and lived in fewer than 30 United States geographic areas. To assign participants to cohorts, the prospective study relied on clinical history that participants themselves reported in a screening survey and a study questionnaire. Each participant in the prospective study had whole blood, serum and a nasopharyngeal or oropharyngeal swab collected by mobile phlebotomists. Participants in the prospective study had the option to provide additional blood draws and questionnaires over a roughly 2-month period. Blood samples from the prospective study were shipped frozen or at room temperature prior to DNA extraction. TCRbeta CDR3 regions were amplified from genomic DNA using the immunoSEQ Assay, a bias-controlled multiplex PCR. Concerning the study's data processing: Nucleated cell counts per sample were estimated from amplification of reference gene primers within the assay. To quantify the absolute abundance of each unique TCRbeta CDR3 rearrangement, sequence reads were collapsed and filtered. For each sample, productive Simpson clonality was calculated as the square root of Simpson's diversity index across productive rearrangements. Imported from immuneACCESS, the table was reduced by TCRdb to in-frame sequences with V and J called. These copies leave out some clones; in studies compared against another copy, an unresolved V gene accounts for under half, and the cause of the remainder is not known. V and J calls and clone size come straight from that table; D and trimming were deduced from the DNA. This sample holds 250,000 to 300,000 clones; approximately 90% were observed only once. The top ten clones comprise 2% of the sample.

This sequence was found in an older woman in a cohort exposed to, infected with or recovered from COVID-19 (not recorded which). The sample was PBMCs or T cells enriched from blood (not recorded which).

The CDR3 sequence is CAWAGGANEKLFF. The nucleotide sequence reads as follows: TGTGCCTGGGCAGGAGGCGCTAATGAAAAACTGTTTTTT. The sequence links TRBV30 to TRBJ1-4, with the D gene too uncertain to name. Taken from the germline V gene (reference sequence), the CDR1 and CDR2 loops are GTSNPN and SVGIG. V is cut by 5 bases and J by 3 bases, and the space between the germline ends is 10 bases. The cysteine opens and the phenylalanine closes a CDR3 of 13 amino acids. Only CDR3 DNA is held: 39 bases, read in frame from base 1.